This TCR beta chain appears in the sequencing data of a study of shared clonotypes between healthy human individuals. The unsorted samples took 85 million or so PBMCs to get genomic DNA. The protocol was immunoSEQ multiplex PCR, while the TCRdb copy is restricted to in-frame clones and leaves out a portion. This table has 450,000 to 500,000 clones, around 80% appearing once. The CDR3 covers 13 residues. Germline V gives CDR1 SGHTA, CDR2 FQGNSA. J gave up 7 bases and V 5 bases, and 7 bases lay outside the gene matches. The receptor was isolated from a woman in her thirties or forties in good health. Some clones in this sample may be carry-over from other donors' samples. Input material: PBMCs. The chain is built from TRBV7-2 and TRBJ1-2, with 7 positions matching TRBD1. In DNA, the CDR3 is TGTGCCAGCAGCAGAAACAGGGGAACTGGCTACACCTTC. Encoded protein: CASSRNRGTGYTF. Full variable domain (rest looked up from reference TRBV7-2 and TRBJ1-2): GAGVSQSPSNKVTEKGKDVELRCDPISGHTALYWYRQSLGQGLEFLIYFQGNSAPDKSGLPSDRFSAERTGGSVSTLTIQRTQQEDSAVYLCASSRNRGTGYTFGSGTRLTVV.